This is a list of T cell receptor beta chains from one sample in a study of T cells in localized non-small cell lung cancer. Repertoires were generated with immunoSEQ multiplex PCR, while TCRdb's copy carries only in-frame clones and drops some. This table has around 26,000 clones, 85% to 95% appearing once. This material consisted of peripheral blood, taken before any cancer treatment. These TCRs come from a female donor older than 55 with stage II squamous cell lung carcinoma. Each CDR3 is given with its conserved first and last residue. Each record gives: clone size, V gene, D gene, J gene, CDR3 protein, CDR3 DNA. A D gene is named only where the DNA matches it firmly. Some rows have no size entry. The others give once, few or many, or a class for an expanded clone.

abundance: once; v_gene: TRBV27; d_gene: .; j_gene: TRBJ1-2; CDR3aa: CASSPRGLYGYTF; CDR3nt: TGTGCCAGCAGTCCGCGCGGACTGTATGGCTACACCTTC
abundance: .; v_gene: TRBV11-2; d_gene: TRBD1; j_gene: TRBJ1-2; CDR3aa: CASSLGETGSGYTF; CDR3nt: TGTGCCAGCAGCTTAGGAGAGACAGGGAGTGGCTACACCTTC
abundance: once; v_gene: TRBV30; d_gene: .; j_gene: TRBJ1-5; CDR3aa: CAWSPDSYQPQHF; CDR3nt: TGTGCCTGGAGCCCGGACAGTTATCAGCCCCAGCATTTT
abundance: .; v_gene: TRBV10-3; d_gene: TRBD1; j_gene: TRBJ2-5; CDR3aa: CAISPTDRAETQYF; CDR3nt: TGTGCCATCAGCCCGACGGACAGGGCAGAGACCCAGTACTTC
abundance: .; v_gene: TRBV15; d_gene: .; j_gene: TRBJ2-4; CDR3aa: CATSRAYSVGIQYF; CDR3nt: TGTGCCACCAGCAGAGCCTATAGTGTAGGCATTCAGTACTTC
abundance: .; v_gene: TRBV7-3; d_gene: .; j_gene: TRBJ2-3; CDR3aa: CASSLTASTYTQYF; CDR3nt: TGTGCCAGCAGCTTAACGGCTAGTACTTATACGCAGTATTTT
abundance: .; v_gene: TRBV28; d_gene: TRBD1; j_gene: TRBJ2-6; CDR3aa: CASSLFGDRGSAGANVLTF; CDR3nt: TGTGCCAGCAGTTTATTCGGCGACAGGGGATCGGCTGGGGCCAACGTCCTGACTTTC
abundance: .; v_gene: TRBV21-1; d_gene: .; j_gene: TRBJ1-5; CDR3aa: CARGTRRNQPQHF; CDR3nt: TGTGCCAGAGGGACAAGGAGGAATCAGCCCCAGCATTTT
abundance: .; v_gene: TRBV5-1; d_gene: .; j_gene: TRBJ1-1; CDR3aa: CASSLRGNTEAFF; CDR3nt: TGCGCCAGCAGCTTGCGGGGGAACACTGAAGCTTTCTTT
abundance: .; v_gene: TRBV10-3; d_gene: .; j_gene: TRBJ2-7; CDR3aa: CAISEKSPFYEQYF; CDR3nt: TGTGCCATCAGTGAAAAGAGCCCTTTCTACGAGCAGTACTTC
abundance: .; v_gene: TRBV12-1; d_gene: .; j_gene: TRBJ1-6; CDR3aa: CASSKYRGCNSPLHF; CDR3nt: TGTGCCAGCAGCAAGTACAGGGGCTGTAATTCACCCCTCCACTTT
abundance: .; v_gene: TRBV9; d_gene: TRBD1; j_gene: TRBJ2-7; CDR3aa: CASSTQDRGLLEQYF; CDR3nt: TGTGCCAGCAGCACCCAGGACAGGGGGCTACTCGAGCAGTACTTC
abundance: .; v_gene: TRBV19; d_gene: TRBD1; j_gene: TRBJ2-3; CDR3aa: CASSIGDRGYRDTQYF; CDR3nt: TGTGCCAGTAGTATTGGGGACAGGGGGTACAGAGATACGCAGTATTTT
abundance: .; v_gene: TRBV10-2; d_gene: .; j_gene: TRBJ1-2; CDR3aa: CATTPNRDVSYGYTF; CDR3nt: TGCGCCACAACCCCCAACAGGGATGTAAGCTATGGCTACACCTTC
abundance: .; v_gene: TRBV11-3; d_gene: TRBD2; j_gene: TRBJ2-1; CDR3aa: CASSSGTSGGLNEQFF; CDR3nt: TGTGCCAGCAGCTCCGGGACTAGCGGGGGGTTGAATGAGCAGTTCTTC
abundance: .; v_gene: TRBV6-1; d_gene: .; j_gene: TRBJ1-1; CDR3aa: CASSAGLSTNTEAFF; CDR3nt: TGTGCCAGCAGTGCCGGGCTTTCGACAAACACTGAAGCTTTCTTT